This is a list of T cell receptor beta chains from one sample in a study of PD-1 blockade in classical Hodgkin lymphoma. Measured with immunoSEQ multiplex PCR; TCRdb has only the in-frame clones, and not every one. Of about 44,000 clones listed, roughly 70% are singletons. The sequenced sample was peripheral blood mononuclear cells (PBMCs), obtained before the fourth cycle of nivolumab. These receptors originate from a human donor with classical Hodgkin lymphoma. CDR3s include the opening cysteine and the closing phenylalanine or tryptophan. The order of the fields is J gene, D gene, clone size, V gene, CDR3 DNA, CDR3 protein. D genes are given only for firm matches. Expanded clones get a size class; other rows say once, few or many, or leave the size out.

>TRBJ2-2|TRBD2|.|TRBV30
TGTGCCGGGGGGACTAGCGGGAGAATCGGGGAGCTGTTTTTT
CAGGTSGRIGELFF
>TRBJ1-5|.|once|TRBV15
TGTGCCACCAGCAGAGTTCGCGGACTCAATCAGCCCCAGCATTTT
CATSRVRGLNQPQHF
>TRBJ1-5|.|.|TRBV25-1
TGTGCCAGCAGTCCGCGTTGGGGCAATCAGCCCCAGCATTTT
CASSPRWGNQPQHF
>TRBJ2-5|TRBD2|.|TRBV19
TGTGCCAGTAGTATTGGGGTAGCGGGGGGCCCGGAGACCCAGTACTTC
CASSIGVAGGPETQYF
>TRBJ2-1|TRBD2|.|TRBV27
TGTGCCAGCAGCAGTAGCGGGATTAGATACAATGAGCAGTTCTTC
CASSSSGIRYNEQFF
>TRBJ2-7|.|.|TRBV28
TGTGCCAGCAGTCCAGACAGGTTCGAGCAGTACTTC
CASSPDRFEQYF
>TRBJ2-2|.|.|TRBV18
TGTGCCAGCTCACCACCGGGAGGGAACACCGGGGAGCTGTTTTTT
CASSPPGGNTGELFF
>TRBJ1-4|.|.|TRBV7-9
TGTGCCAGCAGCTTGATCCGGGACCGACTAAATGAAAAACTGTTTTTT
CASSLIRDRLNEKLFF
>TRBJ2-7|TRBD1|.|TRBV28
TGTGCCAGCAGTTTCCCCCTCAGGGGGCGGACCTACGAGCAGTACTTC
CASSFPLRGRTYEQYF
>TRBJ1-5|.|.|TRBV19
TGTGCCAGTAGGGGAGGGGAAGGCCAGCCCCAGCATTTT
CASRGGEGQPQHF
>TRBJ1-5|.|.|TRBV28
TGTGCCAGCAGTTTTACCTCATCCCAGCATTTT
CASSFTSSQHF
>TRBJ2-1|.|.|TRBV11-2
TGTGCCAGCAGCTTAGTATACGGGACGGGTGAGCAGTTCTTC
CASSLVYGTGEQFF
>TRBJ2-7|.|.|TRBV28
TGTGCCAGCAGTTTAGGTCGCGAGCAGTACTTC
CASSLGREQYF
>TRBJ1-2|.|.|TRBV2
TGTGCCACTCCCTTCCTCGCTAACTATGGCTACACCTTC
CATPFLANYGYTF
>TRBJ2-2|.|.|TRBV1
TGCACCAGCAGCCAGGGCGGGGGGAACTACACCGGGGAGCTGTTTTTT
CTSSQGGGNYTGELFF
>TRBJ2-1|TRBD2|.|TRBV4-1
TGCGCCAGCAGCCAACTAGCGGAGACCTCCTACAATGAGCAGTTCTTC
CASSQLAETSYNEQFF
>TRBJ2-1|TRBD2|.|TRBV10-3
TGTGCCATCAGCGGGACTAGCGTCTCCTACAATGAGCAGTTCTTC
CAISGTSVSYNEQFF
>TRBJ2-3|.|.|TRBV9
TGTGCCAGCAGCTCCAGACTCACAGATACGCAGTATTTT
CASSSRLTDTQYF
>TRBJ2-7|.|.|TRBV5-1
TGCGCCAGCAGCTTCGCAGGGGCGCCATCGGGGGAGCAGTACTTC
CASSFAGAPSGEQYF
>TRBJ1-6|.|once|TRBV11-2
TGTGCCAGCAGCTTAACAGGAAATTCACCCCTCCACTTT
CASSLTGNSPLHF
>TRBJ1-5|.|.|TRBV5-1
TGCGCCAGCAGCCGACTCGGGGCAGATAATCAGCCCCAGCATTTT
CASSRLGADNQPQHF
>TRBJ2-7|.|.|TRBV7-8
TGTGCCAGCAGCTTAGCGTCGGGACAAAGCTACGAGCAGTACTTC
CASSLASGQSYEQYF
>TRBJ1-4|TRBD1|.|TRBV28
TGTGCCAGCAGTTCGCAGGGGGCAACTAATGAAAAACTGTTTTTT
CASSSQGATNEKLFF
>TRBJ1-6|.|.|TRBV5-1
TGCGCCAGCAGCTTGAGAGAGGGTGGTGGCAATTCACCCCTCCACTTT
CASSLREGGGNSPLHF
>TRBJ1-1|TRBD1|few|TRBV28
TGTGCCAGCATTCCGGGACAGGGGGCGGGAGCTTTCTTT
CASIPGQGAGAFF
>TRBJ1-2|.|.|TRBV7-2
TGTGCCAGCAGCTTAGAGGGAGGCAGGAAAAACTATGGCTACACCTTC
CASSLEGGRKNYGYTF
>TRBJ2-7|.|.|TRBV10-2
TGCGCCAGCACGGTTGGGGGGCAGGTGTACGAGCAGTACTTC
CASTVGGQVYEQYF
>TRBJ1-6|.|.|TRBV19
TGTGCCAGTAGTATAGAACCGGATAATTCACCCCTCCACTTT
CASSIEPDNSPLHF
>TRBJ1-2|.|once|TRBV30
TGTGCCTGGAGTGTAAGCGGCTATGGCTACACCTTC
CAWSVSGYGYTF
>TRBJ1-5|TRBD1|.|TRBV6-5
TGTGCCAGCAGTTACTCCCGGGACAGACGGCAGCCCCAGCATTTT
CASSYSRDRRQPQHF
>TRBJ2-5|TRBD2|.|TRBV19
TGTGCCAGTAGTATACTAGCGGGTTTCCAAGAGACCCAGTACTTC
CASSILAGFQETQYF
>TRBJ1-6|TRBD1|few|TRBV11-2
TGTGCCAGCAGCCTGACCCGGACAGGGGGCTTTTCACCCCTCCACTTT
CASSLTRTGGFSPLHF
>TRBJ2-7|TRBD2|.|TRBV7-2
TGTGCCAGCAGCTTATCCGCGGGAGTTGGGGAGCAGTACTTC
CASSLSAGVGEQYF
>TRBJ2-1|TRBD2|few|TRBV5-1
TGCGCCAGCAGCCCCCGGGGAGCGGGGGTTTACAATGAGCAGTTCTTC
CASSPRGAGVYNEQFF
>TRBJ2-7|.|.|TRBV28
TGTGCCAGCAGTTTAATCGACAGGAGTTCCTACGAGCAGTACTTC
CASSLIDRSSYEQYF
>TRBJ2-7|.|.|TRBV5-4
TGTGCCAGCAGCTTTGACATGAGGTACGAGCAGTACTTC
CASSFDMRYEQYF
>TRBJ2-2|.|.|TRBV7-2
TGTGCCAGCAGCGTAGGGCAGGGTCCCGGGGAGCTGTTTTTT
CASSVGQGPGELFF
>TRBJ2-4|TRBD2|.|TRBV2
TGTGCCAGCAGTGTAGAGCGGGGAAACATTCAGTACTTC
CASSVERGNIQYF
>TRBJ1-2|TRBD1|.|TRBV6-6
TGTGCCAGCAGTGGTGGGACAGACTATGGCTACACCTTC
CASSGGTDYGYTF
>TRBJ1-5|.|.|TRBV9
TGTGCCAGCAGCCCTAGTGGGATTAGCAATCAGCCCCAGCATTTT
CASSPSGISNQPQHF
>TRBJ2-5|TRBD1|.|TRBV19
TGTGCCAGTAGTCAGGAGACAGGGGGCAAGACCCAGTACTTC
CASSQETGGKTQYF
>TRBJ2-7|.|few|TRBV6-5
TGTGCCAGCAGTTACCAGTCTAGTAAATACGAGCAGTACTTC
CASSYQSSKYEQYF
>TRBJ2-7|.|.|TRBV5-6
TGTGCCAGCAGCCTAGCCAGCGAGCAGTACTTC
CASSLASEQYF